The 31 T cell receptor beta chains below all came from one sample that was sequenced in a study of regulatory and conventional T cells in breast cancer (dated by TCRdb to between 2014 and 2016). Library preparation was by PCR. Instrument on record: 454 GS FLX Titanium. TCRdb passed the public sequencing reads through fastp at Q25 and MiXCR, retaining productive beta sequences. Entries are consolidated by CDR3 protein sequence, retaining the most common genes and DNA. For this sample there are roughly 500 distinct CDR3 sequences; 45% to 60% appear just once. The ten largest clones add up to about 15% of the sample. Input material: conventional T cells from blood. These TCRs come from a female donor with breast cancer.

In this sample, this clonotype turned up a few times. The chain joins TRBV24-1 to TRBJ2-1, with a possible D match to TRBD1 (6 bases). V lost 8 bases, J lost 0 bases, and 7 bases lay in between. The CDR3 is 13 residues long. Germline V CDR1 and CDR2: KGHDR, SFDVKD. The CDR3 sequence: CATTDSSYNEQFF. DNA for the CDR3: TGTGCCACCACGGACAGCTCCTACAATGAGCAGTTCTTC.

The rearrangement links TRBV4-1 to TRBJ2-7, with a possible D match to TRBD2 (6 bases). CDR1 and CDR2 from the germline V gene are MGHRA and YSYEKL. CDR3 length equals 14 residues. V shed 3 bases and J shed 1 base, with 10 bases lying between them. Here the CDR3 DNA reads TGCGCCAGCAGCCAGGGGCTAGCGTCCTACGAGCAGTACTTC. The encoded protein is CASSQGLASYEQYF.

This clonotype was detected a few times. The gene calls are TRBV7-3 and TRBJ2-1, with TRBD1 matching over 10 bases. Germline lookup yields CDR1 SGHTA and CDR2 FQGTGA. This CDR3 contains 16 residues. V shed 3 bases and J 2 bases; nucleotides not matched to a gene: 4. The CDR3 is CASSFAGTGAYNEQFF. The CDR3 DNA sequence: TGTGCCAGCAGCTTCGCCGGGACAGGGGCCTACAATGAGCAGTTCTTC.

In its sample, this clonotype ranks as large. The chain has TRBV7-2 and TRBJ1-1; TRBD1 matches 7 bases. The CDR3 runs to 15 residues. CDR1 and CDR2 from the germline V gene are SGHTA and FQGNSA. J was trimmed by 1 base and V by 4 bases; bases with no gene match: 6. The CDR3 loop is CASSSRQGWNTEAFF. The CDR3 region has the DNA TGTGCCAGCAGCTCCCGACAGGGATGGAACACTGAAGCTTTCTTT.

The rearrangement links TRBV19 to TRBJ1-5; TRBD1 aligns across 8 bases. Germline V gene lookup returns CDR1 LNHDA and CDR2 SQIVND (reference sequence). V dropped 10 bases and J dropped 0; count of bases not matched to a gene: 5. The CDR3 is made up of 14 amino acids. As DNA, the CDR3 is TGTGCCACTGCTGACAGGGGTAGCAATCAGCCCCAGCATTTT. This gives the protein CATADRGSNQPQHF.

This rearrangement joins TRBV19 to TRBJ2-3; unclear D gene. Per the germline V gene, CDR1 is LNHDA and CDR2 is SQIVND (reference sequence). The CDR3 loop spans 15 amino acids. V lost 2 bases and J lost 0, with 9 bases in between. CDR3 sequence: CASSIRSGSTDTQYF. CDR3 in DNA: TGTGCCAGTAGTATAAGGTCAGGTAGCACAGATACGCAGTATTTT.

The V call is TRBV20-1, the J call TRBJ2-6; 7 bases fit TRBD1. The trim removed 5 bases at V and 0 bases at J, leaving 4 bases unmatched. This CDR3 is 15 amino acids long. CDR1 and CDR2 (germline): DFQATT, SNEGSKA (reference sequence). As DNA, the CDR3 is TGCAGTGCTCGGGACAGCTTCTCTGGGGCCAACGTCCTGACTTTC. Protein sequence: CSARDSFSGANVLTF.

V usage is TRBV7-2 and J usage is TRBJ1-2; TRBD1 aligns across 7 bases. Germline V lookup: CDR1 SGHTA, CDR2 FQGNSA. This CDR3 is 14 amino acids long. The trim removed 6 bases at V and 4 bases at J, leaving 8 bases unmatched. For the CDR3, the DNA is TGTGCCAGCAGGACAGGGTGGGGGTCCTATGGCTACACCTTC. Its protein product is CASRTGWGSYGYTF.

This clonotype turned up a few times. This sequence joins TRBV11-2 and TRBJ2-7; weak D call: TRBD2 (5 bases). This CDR3 region has 11 residues. Germline CDR1 SGHAT, CDR2 FQNNGV. The ends were cut back, 5 bases at V and 7 bases at J, with 9 bases in the middle. The CDR3 DNA reads as TGTGCCAGCAGCCCGGGAATTGAGCAGTACTTC. This encodes CASSPGIEQYF.

The V gene is TRBV6-5, the J gene TRBJ1-6; D is unresolved. Trimming took 2 bases from V and 6 from J, leaving 2 bases between them. Looked up from germline, CDR1 is MNHEY and CDR2 is SVGAGI. The CDR3 has 12 amino acids. The CDR3 here is CASSYINSPLHF. As DNA, the CDR3 is TGTGCCAGCAGTTACATTAATTCACCCCTCCACTTT.

This clonotype was counted only a few times. The rearrangement links TRBV7-2 to TRBJ2-7, with D hard to call. Germline values: CDR1 SGHTA, CDR2 FQGNSA. The CDR3 contains 17 residues. V was shortened by 1 base and J by 3 bases, with 19 bases between the two germline ends. The DNA of the CDR3 is TGTGCCAGCAGCTTAGAGAGGTGGGGTGACTCAAGCTACGAGCAGTACTTC. Encoded protein: CASSLERWGDSSYEQYF. The full variable domain, completed using reference TRBV7-2 and TRBJ2-7, is GAGVSQSPSNKVTEKGKDVELRCDPISGHTALYWYRQSLGQGLEFLIYFQGNSAPDKSGLPSDRFSAERTGGSVSTLTIQRTQQEDSAVYLCASSLERWGDSSYEQYFGPGTRLTVT.

This chain joins TRBV30 and TRBJ2-1, with TRBD2 identical over 7 bases. After removal of 3 bases from V and 6 bases from J, the junction contained 8 bases not matched to a gene. This CDR3 is built from 14 residues. Germline V gives CDR1 GTSNPN, CDR2 SVGIG (reference sequence). The CDR3 region is CAWSPGTTTNEQFF. In nucleotides, the CDR3 is TGTGCCTGGAGCCCCGGGACTACCACCAATGAGCAGTTCTTC.

The chain joins TRBV30 to TRBJ1-1; D might be TRBD1 (5 bases). The V end was cut by 1 base, the J end by 8 bases, with 8 bases between. CDR3 length equals 11 residues. CDR1 is GTSNPN and CDR2 is SVGIG in the germline V gene (reference sequence). CDR3 DNA: TGTGCCTGGAGTGCCCGGGGCGAAGCTTTCTTT. It codes for CAWSARGEAFF.

The chain employs TRBV30 and TRBJ1-2, with a tentative D call TRBD1 (5 bases). Per germline, CDR1 GTSNPN and CDR2 SVGIG (reference sequence). This CDR3 spans 13 amino acids. The germline V and J ends were trimmed by 0 bases and 2 bases, with 7 bases remaining between them. The CDR3 DNA reads as TGTGCCTGGAGTGTACGGACAAACTATGGCTACACCTTC. Protein sequence: CAWSVRTNYGYTF.

The count of this clonotype is one. V usage is TRBV5-5 and J usage is TRBJ2-5, with D unclear. Between the trimmed V and J ends, which lost 0 bases and 1 base, there was a span of 7 bases. Germline V gives CDR1 SGHKS, CDR2 YYEKEE (reference sequence). The CDR3 is made up of 14 amino acids. In nucleotides, the CDR3 is TGTGCCAGCAGCTTGGACCGAATCCAAGAGACCCAGTACTTC. This codes for CASSLDRIQETQYF. The full variable domain, rest sourced from reference TRBV5-5 and TRBJ2-5, is DAGVTQSPTHLIKTRGQQVTLRCSPISGHKSVSWYQQVLGQGPQFIFQYYEKEERGRGNFPDRFSARQFPNYSSELNVNALLLGDSALYLCASSLDRIQETQYFGPGTRLLVL.

This clonotype was recorded a few times. The V call is TRBV11-3, the J call TRBJ2-7; 8 nucleotides line up with TRBD1. The germline V gene encodes CDR1 SGHNT and CDR2 YENEEA. This CDR3 spans 14 amino acids. After removal of 5 bases from V and 7 bases from J, the junction contained 10 bases not matched to a gene. The CDR3 sequence is CASSPDPGGEEQYF. The CDR3, as DNA: TGTGCCAGCAGCCCAGACCCAGGGGGCGAGGAGCAGTACTTC. The whole variable domain, filled in from reference TRBV11-3 and TRBJ2-7, reads EAGVVQSPRYKIIEKKQPVAFWCNPISGHNTLYWYLQNLGQGPELLIRYENEEAVDDSQLPKDRFSAERLKGVDSTLKIQPAELGDSAVYLCASSPDPGGEEQYFGPGTRLTVT.

In its sample, this clonotype was seen a few times. This chain connects TRBV19 to TRBJ1-2; D remains ambiguous. The CDR3 is 13 amino acids. With 5 bases removed from V and 7 bases from J, the gap between germline ends came to 14 bases. Looked up from germline, CDR1 is LNHDA and CDR2 is SQIVND (reference sequence). DNA for the CDR3: TGTGCCAGTAGTTCGCAGGCAGGTGGTGGCTACACCTTC. It encodes CASSSQAGGGYTF.

This clonotype has a handful of counts. V gene TRBV27 combines with J gene TRBJ2-7; TRBD2 is a possible D gene (5 bases). Germline CDR1 and CDR2: MNHEY and SMNVEV (reference sequence). Trimming left V 5 bases short and J 3 bases short, with 14 bases between. The CDR3 extends over 14 amino acids. The CDR3 coding sequence is TGTGCCAGCAGTGTCCGGGAAGGGAACTACGAGCAGTACTTC. It encodes CASSVREGNYEQYF.

Written as DNA, the CDR3 is TGTGCCAGCAGCTTCGATAGCGGGAGGGGCAACGAGCAGTACTTC. Its translation: CASSFDSGRGNEQYF. The rearrangement uses TRBV7-2 and TRBJ2-7, with 11 nucleotides matching TRBD2. The CDR3 loop spans 15 amino acids. The germline V gene has CDR1 SGHTA and CDR2 FQGNSA. Unmatched junction bases numbered 6, after V lost 3 bases and J lost 5 bases.

This clonotype was observed a single time. The genes are TRBV11-2 and TRBJ2-7, with 8 positions matching TRBD1. The germline CDR1 and CDR2 sequences are SGHAT and FQNNGV. The CDR3 extends over 14 amino acids. Losses at the gene ends were 1 base for V and 6 bases for J; bases not matched to a gene: 5. In DNA, the CDR3 is TGTGCCAGCAGCTTAGGGCCGACAGGGGTCGAGCAGTACTTC. Translated, it gives CASSLGPTGVEQYF.

The CDR3 protein is CASSTWTVLNTEAFF. CDR3 nucleotide sequence: TGTGCCAGCAGTACTTGGACAGTTTTGAACACTGAAGCTTTCTTT. The chain recombines TRBV6-5 with TRBJ1-1, with D possibly being TRBD1 (6 bases). Germline assignment: CDR1 MNHEY and CDR2 SVGAGI. V was trimmed by 5 bases and J by 0 bases, leaving 13 bases between them. The CDR3 has 15 amino acids.

The chain combines TRBV6-5 with TRBJ1-3; unclear D gene. CDR1 is MNHEY, CDR2 SVGAGI, per germline. This CDR3 is built from 15 residues. The V gene lost 0 bases and the J gene lost 4 bases, with 10 bases spanning the gap. The CDR3 coding sequence is TGTGCCAGCAGTTACTCGATTTCAGGAGGAAACACCATATATTTT. It specifies CASSYSISGGNTIYF.

The rearrangement links TRBV30 to TRBJ1-3, with a possible D match to TRBD1 (6 bases). The length of the CDR3 is 14 residues. The germline V and J ends were trimmed by 0 bases and 2 bases, with 8 bases remaining between them. Germline V CDR1 and CDR2: GTSNPN, SVGIG (reference sequence). The CDR3 DNA follows: TGTGCCTGGAGTGTACACAGGGCTGGAAACACCATATATTTT. Its translation is CAWSVHRAGNTIYF.

The chain has TRBV20-1 and TRBJ1-5; D may be TRBD1 (5 bases). Germline assignment: CDR1 DFQATT and CDR2 SNEGSKA (reference sequence). The CDR3 consists of 12 residues. Trimming took 6 bases from V and 6 from J, leaving 12 bases between them. CDR3 region: CSAGRRGQPQHF. CDR3 nucleotide sequence: TGCAGTGCAGGCAGGAGGGGTCAGCCCCAGCATTTT.

The chain is built from TRBV24-1 and TRBJ2-7; D might be TRBD1 (5 bases). With 7 bases removed from V and 2 bases from J, the gap between germline ends came to 17 bases. The CDR3 runs to 15 residues. CDR1 is KGHDR and CDR2 is SFDVKD in the germline V gene. The CDR3 nucleotides are TGTGCCACCAGCCGTTGTAAGGGGTTCGCCTACGAGCAGTACTTC. It specifies CATSRCKGFAYEQYF.

The gene calls are TRBV11-3 and TRBJ2-1; no clear D gene. The CDR3 length is 13 residues. CDR1 is SGHNT, CDR2 YENEEA, per germline. V shed 3 bases and J shed 7 bases, with 10 bases lying between them. The DNA of the CDR3 is TGTGCCAGCAGCTTGAACAGCCAAAATGAGCAGTTCTTC. Protein: CASSLNSQNEQFF.

By its share, this clonotype is hyperexpanded. The chain combines TRBV5-1 with TRBJ2-7, with 9 bases aligning to TRBD2. Germline V lookup: CDR1 SGHRS, CDR2 YFSETQ. The CDR3 runs to 14 residues. After removal of 5 bases from V and 2 bases from J, the junction contained 5 bases not matched to a gene. CDR3 bases: TGCGCCAGCAGACCCGGGACTAGCACCTACGAGCAGTACTTC. Translating it yields CASRPGTSTYEQYF.

The chain uses TRBV9 and TRBJ2-5; D remains ambiguous. Germline CDR1 and CDR2: SGDLS and YYNGEE. This CDR3 contains 13 residues. Between the trimmed V and J ends, which lost 3 bases and 2 bases, there was a span of 8 bases. The CDR3 DNA sequence: TGTGCCAGCAGCGCCCACTATCAAGAGACCCAGTACTTC. Translated: CASSAHYQETQYF.

V gene TRBV5-1 combines with J gene TRBJ1-1; D uncertain. The CDR3 has 14 residues. V was pared by 2 bases and J by 4 bases, with 12 bases between. The V gene's germline CDR1 is SGHRS and CDR2 YFSETQ. The CDR3 DNA reads as TGCGCCAGCAGCTTTTCCAGAGGTACCACTGAAGCTTTCTTT. Amino acid sequence: CASSFSRGTTEAFF.

This clonotype was recorded a few times. Sequence at one end of the junction differs from germline and may be a read error. This chain joins TRBV28 and TRBJ1-3; no clear D. CDR1 is MDHEN, CDR2 SYDVKM, per germline. The CDR3 is 13 amino acids. The CDR3 sequence: CAGSLNIGNTIYF. CDR3 DNA sequence: TGTGCCGGCAGTTTAAATATAGGAAACACCATATATTTT. Full variable domain (remainder filled in from reference TRBV28 and TRBJ1-3): DVKVTQSSRYLVKRTGEKVFLECVQDMDHENMFWYRQDPGLGLRLIYFSYDVKMKEKGDIPEGYSVSREKKERFSLILESASTNQTSMYLCAGSLNIGNTIYFGEGSWLTVV.

This clonotype has more than one count but fewer than ten. V gene TRBV20-1 combines with J gene TRBJ1-6; tentative D call: TRBD1 (5 bases). Trimming stripped 3 bases from V and 6 bases from J, with 15 bases between. In germline, CDR1 is DFQATT, CDR2 SNEGSKA (reference sequence). CDR3 length: 15 amino acids. The CDR3 DNA sequence: TGCAGTGCTAGGACTTCCGGGGCAAGTAATTCACCCCTCCACTTT. Translated, it gives CSARTSGASNSPLHF.